The following is a TCR beta chain sequence with its context. Its antigen target is currently unknown. No base quality values were provided; no much bigger clone lies one nucleotide off. These data come from a study of cytomegalovirus exposure and HLA in healthy donors listed by TCRdb under 2017. For context, the study as a whole: An earlier analysis of under 600 of the donors reported about 250 Gb of sequence data and 100 million to 130 million unique TCR beta sequences from about 179 million T cells. All discovery cohort repertoires had been generated on a single sequencing platform. Class I and class II HLA loci were covered by the typing at four-digit resolution. The later analysis used no new phenotypic data to find candidate immune exposures, relying instead on TCR beta sequences and their occurrence across donors. In a later genetic analysis, genome-wide SNP genotypes for about 65% of the roughly 700 donors were used, and that subset was treated as a discovery cohort. The study aimed to test whether signatures of past pathogen exposure could be identified by cataloging public T cell receptors. The study used immunosequencing to profile the T cell repertoires of approximately 640 subjects and linked those repertoires to cytomegalovirus serostatus. A later analysis re-analyzed previously published TCR beta repertoires from hundreds of donors and added high-resolution HLA genotyping to study TCR occurrence patterns. The number of typed donors differed by locus: about 620-640 for A, B, C, DRB1 and DQB1; 522 for DQA1; some 590 for DPA1; and about 470 for DPB1. Donor age, sex, ethnicity and CMV serostatus were compiled together with the repertoire data. Among 300 to 500 genotyped donors of the cohort, an average of around 250,000 unique TCR beta nucleotide sequences was sequenced per donor, of which about 19% were non-productive. The study combined high-throughput TCR immunosequencing, statistical association of individual TCRs with disease status, and machine learning to predict cytomegalovirus infection status. Approximately 330 gigabases of sequencing data and 91 million or so unique TCR sequences made up an early release that covered approximately 650 HLA-typed donors. About five DR-DQ haplotypes were treated as single units for association and clustering because of strong linkage in the cohort. Of the roughly 400 genotyped donors, about 84% fell in the genetic ancestry cluster associated with self-reported Caucasian donors. In addition to the first cohort of 666 subjects, a separate validation cohort of approximately 120 different subjects was used. In an earlier analysis of roughly 580 of the donors, high-throughput TCR beta sequencing was used to judge whether each TCR beta V gene segment behaved as functional or pseudogenic.

As encoded in the germline V gene, CDR1 is SNHLY while CDR2 is FYNNEI. V and J are truncated by 5 bases and 8 bases respectively, leaving an intervening sequence of 12 bases. The CDR3 has 12 amino acids, counting the end cysteine and phenylalanine. Only CDR3 DNA remains: 36 bases, in frame from the first base. The full study reports these points: In a later analysis, several top co-occurrence clusters were reported to appear linked to parvovirus B19, influenza, CMV and Epstein-Barr virus. Broadly in line with IMGT annotations, most TCR beta V segments showed up in productive rearrangements about 90% or about 30% of the time in an earlier analysis of under 700 of the donors. In this cohort, only TCR beta chains were sequenced, and detectable features were limited by the absence of alpha or paired-chain data. A further reported finding was that TCR beta sequences accurately predicted the HLA-A and HLA-B alleles for most subjects in the first cohort. The sequencing pipeline was judged likely to have produced a cluster of highly shared sequence variants as a technical artifact. An association between a missense DCLRE1C variant and V-gene and J-gene trimming of TCR beta chains was found in a later genetic analysis and replicated in an independent cohort. Linkage disequilibrium might explain the correlated functional status among segregating V segments, but an unknown experimental factor could not be excluded. According to a later analysis, most CMV-associated TCR beta chains appeared to be HLA-restricted, and the HLA associations seemed to be driven largely by CMV exposure. In a later analysis, TCR association rates were found to vary across HLA loci, with the most associated TCRs seen for DRB1 alleles and the fewest for HLA-C alleles. Presence/absence analyses assumed roughly uniform sequencing depth across donors, an assumption that may not hold. Immune exposure information for the cohort was limited to CMV serostatus. The earlier analysis of 587 of the donors excluded roughly 17 rarely observed V segments, including chromosome 9 orphons, because counts were too low. Some IMGT-functional V segments, including TRBV6-2 and TRBV6-3, could not be distinguished by the 87-base-pair reads and were therefore excluded. In a later analysis, HLA-associated TCR beta chains were found to be more clonally expanded and to have lower generation probabilities than equally common non-associated chains. The classifier was reported to diagnose cytomegalovirus status with high specificity and sensitivity in both the original and validation cohorts. Because some donors lacked HLA typing at each locus, the association tests relied only on the typed subset. When HLA alleles, especially DR and DQ, strongly co-occurred, attributing TCR associations to individual alleles was difficult. According to the authors, the approach could potentially be generalized to other disease states and immunological phenotypes. Compared with the approximately 670-donor mean, donors in an Asian-associated ancestry cluster had fewer N-insertions in productive TCRs, according to a later genetic analysis. Specific HLA alleles were associated with more than 15,000 TCR beta sequences at a false discovery rate of 0.05 in a later analysis. While some public TCRs were present in many individuals, most TCR sequences turned up only very rarely across donors. In vitro tests confirmed that a few of the cytomegalovirus-associated TCR beta chains recognize cytomegalovirus antigens. The study listed 164 TCR beta chains as associated with cytomegalovirus.

The protocol used for the library was the immunoSEQ multiplex PCR assay. A mixture of 60 forward primers for TCR Vbeta segments and 13 reverse primers for TCR Jbeta segments was used in the multiplex PCR. The CDR3 region of rearranged TCR beta genes was amplified from genomic DNA by a multiplex PCR assay. The amplified TCR beta libraries were sequenced on the Illumina HiSeq System as 87-base-pair reads. Per the original workflow: Across the 666 repertoires, a later analysis counted 80 million or so unique TCR beta chains, 9.5 million to 13 million of which were shared by at least two donors. Raw reads were error-corrected and collapsed into unique sequences with a nearest-neighbor algorithm that merged closely related sequences to remove PCR and sequencing errors. To assign V, D and J gene segments, CDR3 sequences were aligned to IMGT reference sequences. Each retained sequence needed at least a six-nucleotide match to both a V gene segment and a J gene segment. A rearrangement counted as productive if the CDR3 had no stop codons and remained in frame with V and J, and every other rearrangement counted as non-productive. Following IMGT convention, CDR3 was defined as the stretch from the second conserved V-encoded cysteine up to the conserved J-encoded phenylalanine. The earlier analysis of about 500 of the donors excluded sequences that lacked an unambiguous match to a single V gene segment. An earlier analysis of several hundred of the donors called V segments functional above 56.7% productive rearrangements and segregating when the between-donor standard deviation exceeded 5%. To diagnose cytomegalovirus status from the catalog of TCR beta chain sequences, a statistical classification framework was built. In a later analysis, TCR nucleotide sequences were compared against IMGT/GENE-DB human TR gene sequences so that V and J genes could be assigned. The TCRdist pipeline was used in a later analysis to assign CDR3 sequences and most-parsimonious VDJ recombination scenarios. In a later analysis, each TCR beta chain was defined by its CDR3 amino acid sequence together with its V-gene family, and reads without a unique V-gene family were excluded. A later analysis removed 550 to 700 highly shared, low-generation-probability nucleotide sequences to deal with suspected cross-contamination and a sequencing artifact. In a later analysis, a clonal expansion index was calculated for each public chain from normalized within-repertoire ranks of inferred template counts. Generation probabilities in a later analysis came from a VDJ recombination model fitted to out-of-frame rearrangements, and those results were checked against IGoR. In a later analysis, hypergeometric tests were used to score TCR-TCR, TCR-HLA and TCR-CMV co-occurrence, with a repertoire-size bias correction applied to TCR pairs. In a later analysis, false discovery rates were estimated by permuting HLA or CMV assignments 20 times. In a later analysis, co-occurring TCRs were grouped using DBSCAN, with TCRdist sequence similarity added in when clustering inside HLA-allele-positive subsets. Co-occurrence clustering excluded repertoires with fewer than 30,000 or more than 120,000 public chains, plus five with anomalous nucleotide sharing. The source is immuneACCESS, and TCRdb retained only in-frame sequences with V and J called. Part of the clones is not carried over; for the studies checked, unresolved V genes explain less than half of this, and the remainder is unexplained. The D gene and trimming were derived from the DNA, and the V and J assignments and clone size from that table. In this sample the table shows some 160,000 clones, over 80% of which occur a single time. The ten top clones hold around 6.6% of the sample.

The cohort comprised 550 to 700 healthy bone marrow donors. All cohort members were sampled while nominally healthy, although unrecorded immune exposures were likely present. The donor was CMV seropositive and belonged to the group of more than 250 seropositive cohort members. Every donor gave a peripheral blood sample, and the peripheral blood mononuclear cells from that sample were used for TCR beta sequencing. Genomic DNA was extracted from the blood cell samples with the Qiagen DNeasy Blood Extraction Kit. The V and J segments used are TRBV2 and TRBJ1-1, with TRBD1 as a weak D call on 5 bases. The TCR was taken from a male donor in good health and CMV-seropositive. The material sequenced was PBMCs. At the DNA level, the sequence is TGTGCCAGCAGTTGGGAGGGGACGGAAGCTTTCTTT. The encoded protein is CASSWEGTEAFF.